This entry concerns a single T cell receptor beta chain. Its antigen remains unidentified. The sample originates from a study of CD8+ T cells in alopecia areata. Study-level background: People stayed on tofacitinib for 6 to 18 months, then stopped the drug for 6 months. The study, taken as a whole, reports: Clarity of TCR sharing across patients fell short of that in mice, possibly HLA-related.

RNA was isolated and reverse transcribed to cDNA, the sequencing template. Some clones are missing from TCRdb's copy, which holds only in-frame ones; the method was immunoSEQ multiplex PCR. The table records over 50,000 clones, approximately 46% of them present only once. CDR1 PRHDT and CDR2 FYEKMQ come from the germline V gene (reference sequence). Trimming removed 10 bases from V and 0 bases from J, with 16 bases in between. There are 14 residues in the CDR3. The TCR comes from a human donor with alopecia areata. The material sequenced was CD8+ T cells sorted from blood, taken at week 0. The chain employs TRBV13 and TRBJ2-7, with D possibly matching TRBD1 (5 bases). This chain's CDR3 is CATAGQGPSYEQYF. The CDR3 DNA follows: TGTGCCACAGCAGGTCAGGGCCCCTCCTACGAGCAGTACTTC.